This is a list of T cell receptor beta chains from one sample in a study of blood T cell repertoires in COVID-19. TCRdb's table, derived via immunoSEQ multiplex PCR, lists solely in-frame clones and lacks some. The data hold over 150,000 clones, with 88% observed a single time. What was sequenced was PBMCs or T cells enriched from blood (not recorded which). Receptors were obtained from a woman aged 18 to 35 who had recovered from COVID-19. The CDR3 runs from the conserved cysteine through the conserved F or W. The D gene is left open where the match is weak. Expanded clones are given a class, and other clones once, few, many or no size at all.

j_gene,d_gene,abundance,v_gene,CDR3nt,CDR3aa
TRBJ2-5,TRBD1,NA,TRBV19,TGTGCCACCCGACAGGGGGTCCAAGAGACCCAGTACTTC,CATRQGVQETQYF
TRBJ1-5,NA,NA,TRBV28,TGTGCCAGCAGTCCTCTGGGGGGACATCAGCCCCAGCATTTT,CASSPLGGHQPQHF
TRBJ1-1,TRBD1,NA,TRBV28,TGTGCCACGAAACAGGGGCTTATAGAAGCTTTCTTT,CATKQGLIEAFF
TRBJ2-2,NA,once,TRBV5-1,TGCGCCAGCACGATGGCTTCGAACACCGGGGAGCTGTTTTTT,CASTMASNTGELFF
TRBJ2-7,NA,NA,TRBV5-6,TGTGCCAGCAGCCCGGGGTTGTTCTACGAGCAGTACTTC,CASSPGLFYEQYF
TRBJ2-7,TRBD1,NA,TRBV6-4,TGTGCCAGACGGACAGGGGGGTTGTACGAGCAGTACTTC,CARRTGGLYEQYF
TRBJ2-5,NA,NA,TRBV14,TGTGCCAGCAGCCAAAGGGGTAGCAGGAGTCAAGAGACCCAGTACTTC,CASSQRGSRSQETQYF
TRBJ2-1,TRBD2,once,TRBV5-1,TGCGCCAGCAGCTTGGAGGTAGCGGGGAGTAATGAGCAGTTCTTC,CASSLEVAGSNEQFF
TRBJ1-1,NA,NA,TRBV10-3,TGTGCCATACAGGGCTCCACTGAAGCTTTCTTT,CAIQGSTEAFF
TRBJ1-3,NA,NA,TRBV28,TGTGCCAGCAGTTTGAATGAGGGAAACACCATATATTTT,CASSLNEGNTIYF
TRBJ2-7,TRBD1,NA,TRBV2,TGTGCCAGCACCCCGGCCGGGACAGGATTCTACGAGCAGTACTTC,CASTPAGTGFYEQYF
TRBJ1-2,TRBD1,few,TRBV24-1,TGTGCCACCGCGACAGGGGACATAGCTAACTATGGCTACACCTTC,CATATGDIANYGYTF
TRBJ2-5,TRBD2,NA,TRBV7-3,TGTGCCAGCAGCTTAGGATTAGCGGGGAGGACCCAGTACTTC,CASSLGLAGRTQYF
TRBJ2-3,TRBD2,few,TRBV19,TGTGCCAGTAGTCCCTTAGGACTAGCGGACACCACAGATACGCAGTATTTT,CASSPLGLADTTDTQYF
TRBJ2-1,NA,NA,TRBV6-5,TGTGCCAGCAGCCTAGTCTCCCCTTTCTTC,CASSLVSPFF
TRBJ2-7,TRBD1,NA,TRBV10-1,TGCGCCAGCAGTCGGACAGGGGACTCCTACGAGCAGTACTTC,CASSRTGDSYEQYF
TRBJ1-1,NA,NA,TRBV7-9,TGTGCCAGCAGCCTAATGAACACTGAAGCTTTCTTT,CASSLMNTEAFF
TRBJ1-1,NA,NA,TRBV19,TGTGCCAGTAGTCCCAGACAACTTGAAGCTTTCTTT,CASSPRQLEAFF
TRBJ2-2,NA,NA,TRBV3-1/TRBV3-2,TGTGCCAGCAGCCACATGAACACCGGGGAGCTGTTTTTT,CASSHMNTGELFF
TRBJ2-3,TRBD1,NA,TRBV5-4,TGTGCCAGCAGCCCGGGACAGGGTGGGGGAGCCACAGATACGCAGTATTTT,CASSPGQGGGATDTQYF
TRBJ1-6,NA,once,TRBV27,TGTGCCAGCAGTTTCGGAGGGATTCAGTCACCCCTCCACTTT,CASSFGGIQSPLHF
TRBJ2-1,TRBD2,NA,TRBV28,TGTGCCAGCAATGTTCAGACTAGCGGGGTCTACAATGAGCAGTTCTTC,CASNVQTSGVYNEQFF
TRBJ1-2,TRBD1,few,TRBV7-2,TGTGCCAGCAGCCGGACAGGGTTCGGCTACACCTTC,CASSRTGFGYTF
TRBJ1-3,NA,NA,TRBV4-3,TGCGCCAGCAGCCAAGATCTGGGCACGGGGGGAAACACCATATATTTT,CASSQDLGTGGNTIYF
TRBJ2-5,TRBD2,NA,TRBV20-1,TGCAGTGCTAGTTTTGTGCGGGGGGGAGTAGAGACCCAGTACTTC,CSASFVRGGVETQYF
TRBJ2-7,NA,NA,TRBV7-8,TGTGCCAGCAGCTTAAATAGGGGTCTAATGAACGAGCAGTACTTC,CASSLNRGLMNEQYF
TRBJ2-4,NA,NA,TRBV5-1,TGCGCCAGCAGCCCATCAAATGTAGCCAAAAACATTCAGTACTTC,CASSPSNVAKNIQYF
TRBJ2-1,NA,NA,TRBV27,TGTGCCAGCAGTCCCTCCCTTAGCCGCGAGCAGTTCTTC,CASSPSLSREQFF
TRBJ1-5,NA,few,TRBV21-1,TGTGCCAGCAGCAACCGGACAGGGTACAATCAGCCCCAGCATTTT,CASSNRTGYNQPQHF
TRBJ1-4,NA,NA,TRBV3-1/TRBV3-2,TGTGCCAGCAGCCCCCCCCGTGGGAGGATTCGAGAAAAACTGTTTTTT,CASSPPRGRIREKLFF
TRBJ2-1,NA,NA,TRBV21-1,TGTGCCAGCAGCGGCCAAAAAAACTTGTGCAGGGGTCCCTACAATGAGCAGTTCTTC,CASSGQKNLCRGPYNEQFF
TRBJ2-7,NA,NA,TRBV4-1,TGCGCCAGCACCTCAAGGGTCGGGAACTACGAGCAGTACTTC,CASTSRVGNYEQYF
TRBJ1-2,TRBD1,NA,TRBV13,TGTGCCAGCAGCACTATGGGACAGTCTCTCCGATTCACCTTC,CASSTMGQSLRFTF
TRBJ2-7,TRBD2,NA,TRBV30,TGTGCCTGGAGGCGCGGGGCCGGGGGGGAGCAGTACTTC,CAWRRGAGGEQYF
TRBJ2-7,NA,NA,TRBV5-1,TGCGCCAGCAGCTTGGAGTACGGGTCAGGACTCTCCTACGAGCAGTACTTC,CASSLEYGSGLSYEQYF
TRBJ2-1,TRBD2,NA,TRBV27,TGTGCCAGCAGGACTAGCGGGGGGGCCGGCAATGAGCAGTTCTTC,CASRTSGGAGNEQFF
TRBJ2-5,NA,NA,TRBV11-2,TGTGCCAGCAGCTTCTTAACAGGGCTACAAGAGACCCAGTACTTC,CASSFLTGLQETQYF
TRBJ1-2,NA,NA,TRBV4-2,TGTGCCAGCAGCCAAGATTTGGCCGGGGTGGGGGGCTACACCTTC,CASSQDLAGVGGYTF
TRBJ2-5,TRBD2,NA,TRBV2,TGTGCCAGCAAGAAACTAGCGGGAGAGGAGACCCAGTACTTC,CASKKLAGEETQYF
TRBJ1-1,TRBD1,NA,TRBV28,TGTGCCAGCAGTTTACAGGGGGTCACTGAAGCTTTCTTT,CASSLQGVTEAFF
TRBJ2-5,TRBD2,NA,TRBV4-2,TGTGCCAGCAGCCAAGACGGAGCGGGGGGTGGGGAGACCCAGTACTTC,CASSQDGAGGGETQYF
TRBJ1-1,NA,NA,TRBV29-1,TGCAGCGCGACGGGGGGTAGCACTGAAGCTTTCTTT,CSATGGSTEAFF
TRBJ2-7,TRBD2,NA,TRBV7-7,TGTGCTAGCAGCTTAGCAGGCGGGAGTACCTACGAGCAGTACTTC,CASSLAGGSTYEQYF
TRBJ2-5,TRBD2,NA,TRBV5-1,TGCGCCAGCAGCGACATGGCGGGAGCTCAAGAGACCCAGTACTTC,CASSDMAGAQETQYF
TRBJ1-3,NA,once,TRBV7-2,TGTGCCAGCAGCCGGCGGAGTGGGGGCGGGTTCCGAAACACCATATATTTT,CASSRRSGGGFRNTIYF
TRBJ2-3,TRBD2,many,TRBV6-4,TGTGCCAGCAGTGAGGCGGGGGAGACAGATACGCAGTATTTT,CASSEAGETDTQYF
TRBJ1-5,NA,NA,TRBV19,TGTGCCAGTAGTATAGTTGGCATCGAATGGAATCAGCCCCAGCATTTT,CASSIVGIEWNQPQHF
TRBJ1-1,NA,NA,TRBV29-1,TGCAGCGTCGTGACAGACATGAACACTGAAGCTTTCTTT,CSVVTDMNTEAFF
TRBJ1-1,NA,many,TRBV6-4,TGTGCCAGCAGCAGGGAGGCGAACACTGAAGCTTTCTTT,CASSREANTEAFF
TRBJ2-7,TRBD2,NA,TRBV6-5,TGTGCCAGCAGTTACAGAGACCGGGGGGTCTACGAGCAGTACTTC,CASSYRDRGVYEQYF